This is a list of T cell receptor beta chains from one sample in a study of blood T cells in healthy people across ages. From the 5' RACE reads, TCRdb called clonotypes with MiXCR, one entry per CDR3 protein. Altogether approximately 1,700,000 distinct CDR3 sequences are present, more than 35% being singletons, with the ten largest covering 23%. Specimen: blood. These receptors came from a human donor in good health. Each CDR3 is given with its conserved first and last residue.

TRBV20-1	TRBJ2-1	CSAKPSGGPYEQFF
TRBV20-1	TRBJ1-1	CSASKAGLEAFF
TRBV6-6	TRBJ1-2	CASSSVRTGGDHYGYTF
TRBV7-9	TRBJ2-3	CASSLGGGWISTDTQYF
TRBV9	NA	CASREYRVVNYGYEQYF
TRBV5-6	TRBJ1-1	CASSRRLWYTEAFF
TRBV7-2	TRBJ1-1	CASSLEWDRVEAFF
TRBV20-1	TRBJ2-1	CSGKGPENDNEQFF
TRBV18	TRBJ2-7	CASSPGTELYEQYF
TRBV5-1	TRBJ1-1	CASSLARSGGQNTEAFF
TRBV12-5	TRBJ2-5	CASDPPRPGLLGETQYF
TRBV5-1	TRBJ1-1	CASSLGVAGPEAFF
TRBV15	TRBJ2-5	CATSRGVDWGEETQYF
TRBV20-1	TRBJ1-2	CSAVGTAPYGYTF
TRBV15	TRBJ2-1	CATSRDRSWDRGKWNEQFF
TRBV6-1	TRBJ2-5	CASSEAGTGGTRKTQYF
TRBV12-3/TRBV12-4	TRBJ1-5	CASSRTANQPQHF
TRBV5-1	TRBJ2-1	CASSGGAGGPYNEQFF
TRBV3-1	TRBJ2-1	CASSQDNSGVYNEQFF
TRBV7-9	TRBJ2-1	CASRASISPGDEQFF
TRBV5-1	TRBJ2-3	CASTGLGGPTDTQYF
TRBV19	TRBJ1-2	CASSKDREGFARGYTF
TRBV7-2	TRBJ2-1	CASSLGTHQFF
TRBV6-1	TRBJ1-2	CASRSGRGTSGYTF
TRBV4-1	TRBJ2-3	CASSQVVLRAGRGTDTQYF
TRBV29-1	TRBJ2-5	CSASGAGALETQYF
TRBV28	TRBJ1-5	CASSHRDRDNQPQHF
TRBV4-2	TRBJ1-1	CASSQVRITEAFF
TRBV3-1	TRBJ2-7	CASSHSTGSYEQYF
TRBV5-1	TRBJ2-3	CASSGWDTQYF
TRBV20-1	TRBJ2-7	CSSRQDYEKYF
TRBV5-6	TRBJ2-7	CASSLYGGRSYEQYF
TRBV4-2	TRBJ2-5	CASSAGGDQETQYF
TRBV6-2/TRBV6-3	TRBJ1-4	CASSNEKRFF
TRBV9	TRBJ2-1	CASSPRTGASEQFF
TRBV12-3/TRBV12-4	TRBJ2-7	CASSQRSSGGAQYF
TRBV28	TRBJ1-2	CASSPTGQGPWGYTF
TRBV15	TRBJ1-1	CATSRERTGQGLNTEAFF
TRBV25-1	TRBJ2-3	CASARGGLTDTQYF
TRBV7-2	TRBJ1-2	CASSTGLWEYYGYTF
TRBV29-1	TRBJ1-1	CSVIETGGTEAFF
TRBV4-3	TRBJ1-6	CTSSQDPRGQRDNSPLHF
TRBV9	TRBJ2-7	CASSSSSALPYEQYF
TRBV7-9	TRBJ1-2	CASSLAGGLSDYGYTF
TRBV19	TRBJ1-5	CASSIPTDYSNQPQHF
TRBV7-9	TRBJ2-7	CASSTINSKQYF
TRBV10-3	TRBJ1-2	CATYDPGGGYTF
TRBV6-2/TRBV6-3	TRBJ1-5	CASSNGQGGQPQHF
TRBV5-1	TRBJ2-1	CASSGLAGGNEQFF
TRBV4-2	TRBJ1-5	CASSQSTGRVAGNQPQHF
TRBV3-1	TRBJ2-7	CASSQDRGDEQYF
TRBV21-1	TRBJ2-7	CATPLSYGRPYEQYF
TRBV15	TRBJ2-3	CATSGLGADTQYF
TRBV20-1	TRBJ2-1	CSAKQLSGAYNEQFF
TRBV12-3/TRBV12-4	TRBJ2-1	CASSLEAGEFNEQFF